What follows are 8 T cell receptor beta chains derived from one specimen sequenced in a study of cytomegalovirus exposure and HLA in healthy donors. Amplification used 60 Vbeta primers and 13 Jbeta primers. Profiled with immunoSEQ multiplex PCR; TCRdb holds only in-frame clones, not every one. The sample has around 200,000 clones, roughly 70% seen once; the top ten hold about 2.7%. Sequenced input: PBMCs. Receptors were obtained from a male donor in good health and CMV-seronegative.

Note on this clone: Other DNA sequences in the same sample also yield this CDR3. The chain joins TRBV28 to TRBJ2-7; the D is unclear. CDR1 MDHEN and CDR2 SYDVKM come from the germline V gene. V was clipped by 5 bases and J by 2 bases, with 4 bases between them. The CDR3 has 11 amino acids. CDR3 sequence reads: CASSVTYEQYF. CDR3 in DNA: TGTGCCAGCAGTGTTACCTACGAGCAGTACTTC.

This chain uses TRBV9 with TRBJ2-1, with no clear D. Trimming cost V 0 bases and J 2 bases, with 9 bases left between them. This CDR3 is 15 amino acids long. Germline lookup yields CDR1 SGDLS and CDR2 YYNGEE. The CDR3 nucleotides are TGTGCCAGCAGCGTAGGGCCTGATCCCTACAATGAGCAGTTCTTC. Residues: CASSVGPDPYNEQFF.

This sequence joins TRBV9 and TRBJ2-1, with a weak D call TRBD1 (6 bases). The germline V gene encodes CDR1 SGDLS and CDR2 YYNGEE. V was clipped by 0 bases and J by 10 bases, with 20 bases between them. The CDR3 runs to 16 residues. DNA of the CDR3: TGTGCCAGCAGCGTAGCCGGACAGCCCAGAGTAAGGGAGCAGTTCTTC. Translating it yields CASSVAGQPRVREQFF. Full variable domain (missing parts from reference TRBV9 and TRBJ2-1): DSGVTQTPKHLITATGQRVTLRCSPRSGDLSVYWYQQSLDQGLQFLIQYYNGEERAKGNILERFSAQQFPDLHSELNLSSLELGDSALYFCASSVAGQPRVREQFFGPGTRLTVL.

The chain links TRBV11-1 to TRBJ2-1, with 8 positions matching TRBD2. The V gene's germline CDR1 is SGHAT and CDR2 FQDESV (reference sequence). Trimming removed 0 bases from V and 4 bases from J; junction bases left unmatched: 8. This CDR3 is built from 17 residues. In DNA form, the CDR3 reads TGTGCCAGCAGCTTAGCGAGACGCGGGAGGAATTACAATGAGCAGTTCTTC. This gives the protein CASSLARRGRNYNEQFF.

The chain links TRBV6-1 to TRBJ2-1, with 12 bases matching TRBD2. Germline CDR1 MNHNS, CDR2 SASEGT. This CDR3 region has 15 residues. After removal of 8 bases from V and 10 bases from J, the junction contained 12 bases not matched to a gene. CDR3 in DNA: TGTGCCAGCGGCGGGACTAGCGGGCCGGGGGGAGAGCAGTTCTTC. This translates into CASGGTSGPGGEQFF.

With regard to this clone: Other DNA sequences of this sample code for an identical CDR3. The chain has TRBV30 and TRBJ1-1; 8 bases are a match to TRBD1. V was clipped by 0 bases and J by 0 bases; unmatched bases: 3. Germline V gives CDR1 GTSNPN, CDR2 SVGIG (reference sequence). There are 15 residues in the CDR3. This CDR3 reads CAWSVRTGLNTEAFF. Written as DNA, the CDR3 is TGTGCCTGGAGTGTAAGGACAGGGCTGAACACTGAAGCTTTCTTT.

The rearrangement joins TRBV12-5 to TRBJ2-6; TRBD1 matches 9 bases. V was clipped by 6 bases and J by 2 bases; unmatched bases: 11. Germline assignment: CDR1 LGHNT and CDR2 FRNRAP. The CDR3 is made up of 18 amino acids. The CDR3 sequence: CASGTSDRGKAGANVLTF. CDR3 nucleotide sequence: TGTGCTAGTGGCACCTCCGACAGGGGGAAGGCTGGGGCCAACGTCCTGACTTTC. The full variable domain, completed using reference TRBV12-5 and TRBJ2-6, is DARVTQTPRHKVTEMGQEVTMRCQPILGHNTVFWYRQTMMQGLELLAYFRNRAPLDDSGMPKDRFSAEMPDATLATLKIQPSEPRDSAVYFCASGTSDRGKAGANVLTFGAGSRLTVL.

The V and J genes are TRBV19 and TRBJ2-1; TRBD2 matches 12 bases. This CDR3 spans 17 amino acids. Germline-derived CDR1 and CDR2 are LNHDA and SQIVND (reference sequence). V shed 2 bases and J 0 bases; nucleotides not matched to a gene: 2. The CDR3 nucleotides read TGTGCCAGTAGTATAACTAGCGGGAGGCCCTCCTACAATGAGCAGTTCTTC. Translation gives CASSITSGRPSYNEQFF.